The 25 T cell receptor beta chains listed next were all sequenced from one sample in a study of CD8+ T cells in alopecia areata. Treatment meaning: oral pan-JAK inhibitor, 5-10 mg twice daily. After isolation, RNA underwent reverse transcription to generate cDNA as the sequencing template. Here immunoSEQ multiplex PCR was the method, and the copy in TCRdb shows in-frame clones only, minus some. The sample includes about 60,000 clones, approximately 44% of them seen just once. Sequenced material: CD8+ T cells sorted from blood, taken around week 37, from a patient treated with tofacitinib. The receptors originated from a human donor with alopecia areata.

Here the CDR3 reads CASSVGAGAGDYGYTF. In nucleotides, the CDR3 is TGTGCCAGCAGTGTCGGAGCTGGGGCCGGCGACTATGGCTACACCTTC. V usage is TRBV7-9 and J usage is TRBJ1-2; tentative D call: TRBD1 (5 bases). The CDR3 has 16 amino acids. With 6 bases removed from V and 3 bases from J, the gap between germline ends came to 20 bases. From germline, CDR1 is SEHNR and CDR2 FQNEAQ (reference sequence).

The chain uses TRBV29-1 and TRBJ2-1; 7 bases fit TRBD1. Germline V gene lookup returns CDR1 SQVTM and CDR2 ANQGSEA. The CDR3 consists of 13 residues. V lost 3 bases and J lost 6; bases outside the gene matches: 5. The DNA for the CDR3 is TGCAGCGTTGATACAGGGGCGCGCAATGAGCAGTTCTTC. Amino acid sequence: CSVDTGARNEQFF.

This clone was counted a few times. Other nucleotide sequences in the sample specify the same CDR3. This sequence joins TRBV6-5 and TRBJ2-5; TRBD2 might be the D (5 bases). The germline V gene has CDR1 MNHEY and CDR2 SVGAGI. This CDR3 is 13 amino acids long. The V end lost 2 bases, the J end lost 4 bases, and 8 bases lay between the germline ends. CDR3 loop: CASSYSRGETQYF. The CDR3 DNA reads TGTGCCAGCAGTTACAGCCGGGGAGAGACCCAGTACTTC.

This clone has a handful of counts. In DNA, the CDR3 is TGTGCCAGCAGTTGGGGACAGGGACAAGAGACCCAGTACTTC. It specifies CASSWGQGQETQYF. The rearrangement joins TRBV28 to TRBJ2-5; 9 bases map to TRBD1. The CDR3 extends over 14 amino acids. V lost 4 bases and J lost 2; bases outside the gene matches: 2. Germline V gives CDR1 MDHEN, CDR2 SYDVKM.

This clone was seen a few times. This sequence joins TRBV7-9 and TRBJ2-3, with 13 bases lining up with TRBD2. This CDR3 is 16 amino acids long. Trimming cost V 1 base and J 4 bases; bases outside gene matches: 2. Germline V gives CDR1 SEHNR, CDR2 FQNEAQ (reference sequence). In DNA, the CDR3 is TGTGCCAGCAGCTTAGTTGGACTAGCGGGAGCAGATACGCAGTATTTT. Amino acid sequence: CASSLVGLAGADTQYF.

There are a few counts of this clone. The rearrangement links TRBV28 to TRBJ2-5, with 11 bases that match TRBD2. CDR3 size: 15 residues. CDR1 and CDR2 from the germline V gene are MDHEN and SYDVKM. Losses at the gene ends were 6 bases for V and 0 bases for J; bases not matched to a gene: 3. CDR3 bases: TGTGCCAGCAGCCCGGGACTAGCGGACCAAGAGACCCAGTACTTC. The encoded protein is CASSPGLADQETQYF. The complete variable domain, with remaining parts taken from reference TRBV28 and TRBJ2-5, reads DVKVTQSSRYLVKRTGEKVFLECVQDMDHENMFWYRQDPGLGLRLIYFSYDVKMKEKGDIPEGYSVSREKKERFSLILESASTNQTSMYLCASSPGLADQETQYFGPGTRLLVL.

The chain recombines TRBV5-4 with TRBJ2-1, with 8 bases that match TRBD1. V shed 1 base and J 5 bases; nucleotides not matched to a gene: 8. The germline CDR1 and CDR2 sequences are SGHNT and YYREEE (reference sequence). The CDR3 extends over 16 amino acids. The CDR3 protein is CASSLLGRGRNNEQFF. Written as DNA, the CDR3 is TGTGCCAGCAGCTTGTTGGGCAGGGGGCGAAACAATGAGCAGTTCTTC.

The CDR3 region has the DNA TGTGCCAGCAGCGTAGATTTTCTGGACAGGGCGGCAGATACGCAGTATTTT. Encoded protein: CASSVDFLDRAADTQYF. The chain has TRBV9 and TRBJ2-3; TRBD1 matches at 8 bases. Germline V gene sequence: CDR1 SGDLS, CDR2 YYNGEE. The J segment lost 4 bases and the V segment lost 0 bases, leaving 10 bases of the junction unmatched. The CDR3 runs 17 residues.

As regards this clone: A read error may produce the germline difference seen at one junction end. The V gene is TRBV6-4, the J gene TRBJ1-1; D call uncertain. CDR3 size: 13 residues. Germline assignment: CDR1 MRHNA and CDR2 SNTAGT. The CDR3 spells CASSYSFGTEAFF. In DNA, the CDR3 is TGTGCCAGCAGTTACTCGTTCGGGACTGAAGCTTTCTTT.

This clone was seen a single time. This chain links TRBV13 with TRBJ1-2, with D possibly matching TRBD1 (6 bases). Germline CDR1 and CDR2: PRHDT and FYEKMQ (reference sequence). Trimming cost V 5 bases and J 3 bases, with 13 bases left between them. CDR3 size: 14 residues. CDR3 amino acids: CASSPGTNHYGYTF. In DNA, the CDR3 is TGTGCCAGCAGCCCTGGGACAAATCACTATGGCTACACCTTC. Looking up the rest from reference TRBV13 and TRBJ1-2 gives the full variable domain: AAGVIQSPRHLIKEKRETATLKCYPIPRHDTVYWYQQGPGQDPQFLISFYEKMQSDKGSIPDRFSAQQFSDYHSELNMSSLELGDSALYFCASSPGTNHYGYTFGSGTRLTVV.

CDR3 in DNA: TGCAGCGCTGGGGAAGGACAGTTGCAGCCCCAGCATTTT. Its protein is CSAGEGQLQPQHF. The chain employs TRBV29-1 and TRBJ1-5, with a possible D match to TRBD1 (6 bases). The CDR3 extends over 13 amino acids. The germline CDR1 and CDR2 sequences are SQVTM and ANQGSEA. V was cut by 7 bases and J by 7 bases, with 17 bases left in between.

This chain links TRBV19 with TRBJ2-1, with TRBD2 identical over 8 bases. Germline loops: CDR1 LNHDA, CDR2 SQIVND (reference sequence). This CDR3 has 15 amino acids. J lost 2 bases, V lost 8 bases, and 8 bases had no gene match. CDR3 in DNA: TGTGCCAGTGGAGCGGGAGACGGCACCTACAATGAGCAGTTCTTC. Its translation is CASGAGDGTYNEQFF.

V is TRBV30 and J is TRBJ2-2; D not resolved. Trimming removed 0 bases from V and 7 bases from J, with 6 bases in between. The CDR3 has 12 residues. Germline V gene sequence: CDR1 GTSNPN, CDR2 SVGIG (reference sequence). The CDR3 nucleotides read TGTGCCTGGAGTGTAGTCGGCGGGGAGCTGTTTTTT. Translated, it gives CAWSVVGGELFF.

The chain links TRBV15 to TRBJ2-2, with 8 bases identical to TRBD1. Germline values: CDR1 LNHNV, CDR2 YYDKDF (reference sequence). The CDR3 extends over 18 amino acids. V dropped 0 bases and J dropped 0; count of bases not matched to a gene: 6. The CDR3 region is CATSRDRPGQANTGELFF. Here the CDR3 DNA reads TGTGCCACCAGCAGAGATCGGCCGGGACAGGCGAACACCGGGGAGCTGTTTTTT.

This clone was detected only a few times. The chain recombines TRBV5-1 with TRBJ2-1; tentative D call: TRBD1 (6 bases). The CDR3 has 13 amino acids. In germline, CDR1 is SGHRS, CDR2 YFSETQ. V was pared by 3 bases and J by 2 bases, with 6 bases between. The CDR3 reads CASSWTAYNEQFF. CDR3 DNA sequence: TGCGCCAGCAGCTGGACAGCCTACAATGAGCAGTTCTTC.

This sequence joins TRBV29-1 and TRBJ2-2, with D hard to call. Germline CDR1 and CDR2: SQVTM and ANQGSEA. CDR3 length equals 13 residues. V lost 4 bases and J lost 1, with 7 bases in between. Written as DNA, the CDR3 is TGCAGCGTTGTCCAGGAGAACACCGGGGAGCTGTTTTTT. Its protein is CSVVQENTGELFF.

This clone showed up just a few times. The J gene is TRBJ1-4, the V gene TRBV6-5; D is uncertain. V was cut by 2 bases and J by 0 bases, with 7 bases left in between. The germline CDR1 and CDR2 sequences are MNHEY and SVGAGI. The CDR3 has 15 residues. The DNA for the CDR3 is TGTGCCAGCAGTTACCGGACGGCAACTAATGAAAAACTGTTTTTT. Its translation is CASSYRTATNEKLFF.

The V call is TRBV23-1, the J call TRBJ2-2; 8 nucleotides align to TRBD1. TRBV23-1 is an open reading frame whose function is uncertain. The CDR3 has 14 residues. J lost 7 bases, V lost 6 bases, and 7 bases had no gene match. The CDR3: CASSGTGVHGELFF. Written as DNA, the CDR3 is TGCGCCAGCAGCGGGACAGGTGTTCACGGGGAGCTGTTTTTT.

This chain uses TRBV19 with TRBJ1-5; D might be TRBD1 (6 bases). The CDR3 length is 14 residues. Between the trimmed V and J ends, which lost 7 bases and 4 bases, there was a span of 14 bases. The germline gives CDR1 LNHDA, CDR2 SQIVND (reference sequence). The CDR3: CASTRQEGNQPQHF. CDR3 nucleotides: TGTGCCAGTACCCGACAGGAGGGAAATCAGCCCCAGCATTTT.

This clone was detected a few times. The V gene is TRBV4-1, the J gene TRBJ2-1; a weak D match, TRBD2 (5 bases). Germline V gene data show CDR1 as MGHRA and CDR2 as YSYEKL. V was clipped by 1 base and J by 6 bases, with 19 bases between them. The CDR3 contains 17 residues. In DNA, the CDR3 is TGCGCCAGCAGCCAAGGGACTTTGGATTCTTACGGCAATGAGCAGTTCTTC. Protein product: CASSQGTLDSYGNEQFF.

V gene TRBV29-1 combines with J gene TRBJ2-3; TRBD2 matches 7 bases. Germline assignment: CDR1 SQVTM and CDR2 ANQGSEA. V lost 5 bases and J lost 4; bases outside the gene matches: 0. This CDR3 spans 11 amino acids. The DNA for the CDR3 is TGCAGCGTTCGGGGGGCAGATACGCAGTATTTT. Amino acids: CSVRGADTQYF.

This clone was seen only a few times. V usage is TRBV9 and J usage is TRBJ1-2; D remains ambiguous. The CDR3 has 15 amino acids. V dropped 3 bases and J dropped 7 bases, with 19 bases sitting between them. Germline-derived CDR1 and CDR2 are SGDLS and YYNGEE. The CDR3 spells CASSALGVRVFGYTF. For the CDR3, the DNA is TGTGCCAGCAGCGCCCTCGGGGTCCGGGTTTTTGGCTACACCTTC.

V usage is TRBV27 and J usage is TRBJ1-1, with 10 bases that match TRBD1. The CDR3 loop spans 17 amino acids. V lost 3 bases to trimming and J lost 0 bases; unmatched junction nucleotides: 7. In germline, CDR1 is MNHEY, CDR2 SMNVEV (reference sequence). The CDR3 coding sequence is TGTGCCAGCAGTTTCTCGGGACAGGGGCTGATGAACACTGAAGCTTTCTTT. Translated, it gives CASSFSGQGLMNTEAFF.

The rearrangement links TRBV28 to TRBJ1-2; D remains unclear. V lost 5 bases, J lost 5 bases, and 9 bases lay in between. The CDR3 runs 12 residues. Germline V lookup: CDR1 MDHEN, CDR2 SYDVKM. The CDR3 here is CASSPGGYGYTF. Written as DNA, the CDR3 is TGTGCCAGCAGTCCCGGAGGATATGGCTACACCTTC.

V usage is TRBV28 and J usage is TRBJ1-2; no definite D call. Germline loops: CDR1 MDHEN, CDR2 SYDVKM. The CDR3 spans 9 residues. Trimming shortened V by 9 bases and J by 3 bases, and 2 bases separated the two germline ends. For the CDR3, the DNA is TGTGCCAGGGACTATGGCTACACCTTC. The encoded protein is CARDYGYTF.